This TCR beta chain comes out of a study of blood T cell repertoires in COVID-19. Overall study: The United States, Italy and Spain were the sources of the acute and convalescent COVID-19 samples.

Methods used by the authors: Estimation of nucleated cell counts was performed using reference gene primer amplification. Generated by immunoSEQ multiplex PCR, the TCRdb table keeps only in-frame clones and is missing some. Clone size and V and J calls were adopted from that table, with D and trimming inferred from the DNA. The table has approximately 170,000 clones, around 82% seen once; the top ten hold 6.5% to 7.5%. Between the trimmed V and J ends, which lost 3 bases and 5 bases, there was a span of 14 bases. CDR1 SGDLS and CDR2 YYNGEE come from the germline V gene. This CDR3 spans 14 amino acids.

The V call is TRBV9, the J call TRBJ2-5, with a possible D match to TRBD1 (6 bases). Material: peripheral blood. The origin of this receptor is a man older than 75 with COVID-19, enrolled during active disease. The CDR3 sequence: CASSAGTPQETQYF. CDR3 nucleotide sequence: TGTGCCAGCAGCGCCGGGACACCCCAGGAGACCCAGTACTTC.